This T cell receptor (beta chain) was sequenced in a study of T cell changes during pregnancy in multiple sclerosis. Method: immunoSEQ multiplex PCR; TCRdb's copy keeps in-frame clones and lacks some. The sample includes some 49,000 clones, 90% of them seen just once. This CDR3 is 14 amino acids long. CDR1 is MDHEN, CDR2 SYDVKM, per germline. Trimming took off 6 bases at V and 4 bases at J, with 15 bases between the two ends. The sample was peripheral blood, taken after pregnancy. The sequence derives from a female donor in good health, enrolled as a control in a pregnancy study. This chain uses TRBV28 with TRBJ1-2; D is perhaps TRBD1 (6 bases). The CDR3 DNA reads as TGTGCCAGCAGACCCGATGGGGGGGCCTATGGCTACACCTTC. It codes for CASRPDGGAYGYTF.